Presented here are 25 T cell receptor beta chains from one specimen sequenced in a study of cytomegalovirus exposure and HLA in healthy donors. With 60 Vbeta and 13 Jbeta primers, the PCR was carried out. Clones were read by immunoSEQ multiplex PCR, and TCRdb kept only the in-frame ones, dropping some. The sample carries 150,000 to 200,000 clones, 77% recorded once. What was sequenced was PBMCs. The receptors here all came from a man aged 18 to 30 in good health and CMV-seronegative.

This rearrangement joins TRBV29-1 to TRBJ1-3; 8 bases agree with TRBD1. The CDR3 has 14 residues. V shed 6 bases, J shed 0 bases, and the junction held 4 bases outside the gene matches. The germline gives CDR1 SQVTM, CDR2 ANQGSEA. The CDR3 is CSVRQGSSGNTIYF. The CDR3 DNA reads TGCAGCGTCAGACAGGGGAGCTCTGGAAACACCATATATTTT.

This clone was recorded a few times. The chain is built from TRBV6-1 and TRBJ2-7; 9 positions match TRBD2. This CDR3 region has 14 residues. Trimming cost V 6 bases and J 1 base; bases outside gene matches: 4. Germline values: CDR1 MNHNS, CDR2 SASEGT. CDR3 sequence: CASRGLARSYEQYF. The DNA of the CDR3 is TGTGCCAGCAGAGGACTAGCGCGGTCCTACGAGCAGTACTTC.

The chain links TRBV7-2 to TRBJ2-5; 7 bases are shared with TRBD2. The better agreement between TRBJ2-7 and the DNA end casts doubt on the J call. Germline-derived CDR1 and CDR2 are SGHTA and FQGNSA. The CDR3 spans 14 residues. The CDR3 DNA reads TGTGCCAGCAGCTTCGAGCGGGATTACTACGAGCAGTACTTC. Translating gives CASSFERDYYEQYF.

This clone has just a few counts. V and J are TRBV19 and TRBJ2-3; the D gene is possibly TRBD1 (6 bases). The germline V and J ends were trimmed by 4 bases and 7 bases, with 9 bases remaining between them. Looked up from germline, CDR1 is LNHDA and CDR2 is SQIVND (reference sequence). There are 12 residues in the CDR3. The CDR3 region is CASSRGHNTQYF. In DNA, the CDR3 is TGTGCCAGTAGTAGGGGACATAATACGCAGTATTTT.

The rearrangement uses TRBV15 and TRBJ2-1; 13 positions agree with TRBD2. V lost 6 bases to trimming and J lost 8 bases; unmatched junction nucleotides: 7. The germline V gene has CDR1 LNHNV and CDR2 YYDKDF (reference sequence). This CDR3 is 15 amino acids long. For the CDR3, the DNA is TGTGCCACCAGTCGTACTAGCGGGGGGGCGGATGAGCAGTTCTTC. Its translation is CATSRTSGGADEQFF.

V and J are TRBV7-2 and TRBJ2-6, with 11 positions matching TRBD1. V lost 4 bases and J lost 2; bases outside the gene matches: 10. Germline lookup yields CDR1 SGHTA and CDR2 FQGNSA. CDR3 length: 19 amino acids. CDR3 in DNA: TGTGCCAGCAGCTCTAGGGGACAGGGGGGGAGTACTGGGGCCAACGTCCTGACTTTC. This gives the protein CASSSRGQGGSTGANVLTF.

The chain carries TRBV4-3 and TRBJ1-2, with no clear D. CDR1 and CDR2 from the germline V gene are LGHNA and YSLEER. V was pared by 1 base and J by 2 bases, with 8 bases between. The CDR3 spans 14 residues. The CDR3 coding sequence is TGCGCCAGCAGCCAAGTTAAGCTAAACTATGGCTACACCTTC. This gives the protein CASSQVKLNYGYTF.

The rearrangement links TRBV4-1 to TRBJ2-5; D is perhaps TRBD1 (7 bases). Germline values: CDR1 MGHRA, CDR2 YSYEKL. This CDR3 has 15 amino acids. The germline V and J ends were trimmed by 1 base and 4 bases, with 13 bases remaining between them. In DNA form, the CDR3 reads TGCGCCAGCAGCCAAGTGGCAGGGGGAGGAGAGACCCAGTACTTC. Protein: CASSQVAGGGETQYF.

V is TRBV13 and J is TRBJ2-7, with 7 bases lining up with TRBD1. The germline CDR1 and CDR2 sequences are PRHDT and FYEKMQ (reference sequence). V was clipped by 5 bases and J by 2 bases; unmatched bases: 6. This CDR3 region has 14 residues. The CDR3 DNA reads TGTGCCAGCAGCGGTTCCGGGACAGCCTACGAGCAGTACTTC. Translated: CASSGSGTAYEQYF.

V and J are TRBV7-6 and TRBJ2-2; the match to TRBD2 covers 8 bases. CDR3 length equals 17 residues. Per germline, CDR1 SGHVS and CDR2 FNYEAQ. The V and J ends lost 8 bases and 0 bases, in that order; junction bases with no gene match: 11. This CDR3 reads CASGTLADSPNTGELFF. The DNA for the CDR3 is TGTGCCAGCGGCACACTAGCGGACTCCCCGAACACCGGGGAGCTGTTTTTT.

V gene TRBV5-4 combines with J gene TRBJ2-3; TRBD1 agrees at 10 bases. This CDR3 spans 17 amino acids. V was pared by 0 bases and J by 0 bases, with 4 bases of the junction left unmatched. Germline CDR1 SGHNT, CDR2 YYREEE (reference sequence). The CDR3 is CASSLGRQGASTDTQYF. In DNA, the CDR3 is TGTGCCAGCAGCTTGGGAAGACAGGGGGCTAGCACAGATACGCAGTATTTT.

The rearrangement links TRBV6-6 to TRBJ2-3, with TRBD1 as a possible D gene (6 bases). Germline V lookup: CDR1 MNHNY, CDR2 SVGAGI (reference sequence). The CDR3 is made up of 15 amino acids. Trimming removed 1 base at V and 5 bases at J, with 13 bases between. The CDR3 DNA is TGTGCCAGCAGTTACTGGGGGCCCGCAGGAGATACGCAGTATTTT. Protein sequence: CASSYWGPAGDTQYF.

This clone has only a few counts. V usage is TRBV2 and J usage is TRBJ2-7; D might be TRBD1 (6 bases). CDR1 and CDR2 (germline): SNHLY, FYNNEI. V dropped 6 bases and J dropped 1 base, with 7 bases sitting between them. The CDR3 length is 12 residues. The chain's CDR3 is CASRGASYEQYF. The CDR3 DNA reads as TGTGCCAGCAGGGGGGCTTCCTACGAGCAGTACTTC.

The V gene is TRBV7-2, the J gene TRBJ2-4, with D perhaps matching TRBD1 (6 bases). CDR3 size: 16 residues. Trimming pared 8 bases from V and 1 base from J, leaving 18 bases between. The germline V gene encodes CDR1 SGHTA and CDR2 FQGNSA. DNA for the CDR3: TGTGCCAGCGACAACAGGGTTTTATCCGCCAAAAACATTCAGTACTTC. Translating it yields CASDNRVLSAKNIQYF. Full variable domain (outside the CDR3, taken from reference TRBV7-2 and TRBJ2-4): GAGVSQSPSNKVTEKGKDVELRCDPISGHTALYWYRQSLGQGLEFLIYFQGNSAPDKSGLPSDRFSAERTGGSVSTLTIQRTQQEDSAVYLCASDNRVLSAKNIQYFGAGTRLSVL.

The rearrangement uses TRBV7-2 and TRBJ2-5, with D unresolved. The CDR3 has 13 amino acids. Germline V gene sequence: CDR1 SGHTA, CDR2 FQGNSA. The V gene lost 1 base and the J gene lost 3 bases, with 6 bases spanning the gap. CDR3 in amino acids: CASSLELEETQYF. CDR3 nucleotides: TGTGCCAGCAGCTTAGAGTTAGAAGAGACCCAGTACTTC.

The rearrangement uses TRBV15 and TRBJ1-5; TRBD1 is a possible D gene (6 bases). The CDR3 loop spans 15 amino acids. Germline V gene lookup returns CDR1 LNHNV and CDR2 YYDKDF (reference sequence). With 4 bases removed from V and 7 bases from J, the gap between germline ends came to 17 bases. This CDR3 reads CATSKKAGAGQPQHF. Written as DNA, the CDR3 is TGTGCCACCAGCAAAAAAGCAGGGGCTGGACAGCCCCAGCATTTT.

The chain joins TRBV29-1 to TRBJ2-1; 11 nucleotides align to TRBD1. CDR3 length: 13 residues. After removal of 7 bases from V and 4 bases from J, the junction contained 3 bases not matched to a gene. The germline gives CDR1 SQVTM, CDR2 ANQGSEA. CDR3 loop: CSGGQGVYNEQFF. DNA of the CDR3: TGCAGCGGGGGACAGGGGGTTTACAATGAGCAGTTCTTC.

The J gene is TRBJ2-2, the V gene TRBV18; D gene ambiguous. This CDR3 has 15 residues. Trimming cost V 2 bases and J 1 base, with 8 bases left between them. The germline CDR1 and CDR2 sequences are KGHSH and LQKENI. The CDR3 spells CASSPAVLNTGELFF. CDR3 DNA sequence: TGTGCCAGCTCACCAGCAGTCTTGAACACCGGGGAGCTGTTTTTT.

Written as DNA, the CDR3 is TGCGCCAGCAGCTTGGCCCAGGGGGCTTCACCCCTCCACTTT. This translates into CASSLAQGASPLHF. V gene TRBV5-1 combines with J gene TRBJ1-6; 8 bases align to TRBD1. Germline V gives CDR1 SGHRS, CDR2 YFSETQ. The CDR3 is made up of 14 amino acids. V lost 0 bases to trimming and J lost 9 bases; unmatched junction nucleotides: 2.

The V and J genes are TRBV4-1 and TRBJ1-2, with 7 positions matching TRBD1. The CDR3 contains 16 residues. The germline gives CDR1 MGHRA, CDR2 YSYEKL. V shed 2 bases and J 0 bases; nucleotides not matched to a gene: 6. The CDR3 sequence: CASSQWRDSANYGYTF. In nucleotides, the CDR3 is TGCGCCAGCAGCCAATGGCGGGACAGTGCTAACTATGGCTACACCTTC.

V usage is TRBV2 and J usage is TRBJ1-1; 8 bases map to TRBD1. CDR1 and CDR2 from the germline V gene are SNHLY and FYNNEI. The ends lost 6 bases at V and 11 bases at J; junction bases unmatched: 11. The CDR3 is 13 residues long. The CDR3 DNA is TGTGCCAGCAGCCAGGGGCGACAGGGGATGGCTTTCTTT. Protein sequence: CASSQGRQGMAFF.

The genes are TRBV10-3 and TRBJ2-5; 7 bases align to TRBD1. Losses at the gene ends were 5 bases for V and 2 bases for J; bases not matched to a gene: 8. Germline loops: CDR1 ENHRY, CDR2 SYGVKD. The CDR3 covers 15 residues. DNA of the CDR3: TGTGCCATCAGTAAACCGGGACAGACTCAAGAGACCCAGTACTTC. Its translation: CAISKPGQTQETQYF.

This clone was picked up one time. J is TRBJ1-1 and V is TRBV2; 10 bases are shared with TRBD1. The germline CDR1 and CDR2 sequences are SNHLY and FYNNEI. V lost 5 bases to trimming and J lost 5 bases; unmatched junction nucleotides: 8. CDR3 length: 15 residues. CDR3 region: CASSSPGQGRTEAFF. CDR3 DNA sequence: TGTGCCAGCAGTTCTCCGGGACAGGGGAGGACTGAAGCTTTCTTT. Supplemented by reference TRBV2 and TRBJ1-1, the full variable domain reads EPEVTQTPSHQVTQMGQEVILRCVPISNHLYFYWYRQILGQKVEFLVSFYNNEISEKSEIFDDQFSVERPDGSNFTLKIRSTKLEDSAMYFCASSSPGQGRTEAFFGQGTRLTVV.

The chain joins TRBV27 to TRBJ2-5, with D tentatively TRBD2 (5 bases). CDR3 size: 15 residues. Per the germline V gene, CDR1 is MNHEY and CDR2 is SMNVEV (reference sequence). V shed 2 bases and J shed 6 bases, with 16 bases lying between them. CDR3 DNA: TGTGCCAGCAGTTTAACCGGGGATCGCGCCCAGACCCAGTACTTC. It yields the protein CASSLTGDRAQTQYF.

This clone was seen only a few times. In nucleotides, the CDR3 is TGTGCCAGCAGCCCCAGGGGGCTTGGGAACACTGAAGCTTTCTTT. Its protein product is CASSPRGLGNTEAFF. The chain couples TRBV7-9 to TRBJ1-1, with 8 bases fitting TRBD1. V trimming: 5 bases; J trimming: 1 base; junction bases outside the gene matches: 6. The CDR3 covers 15 residues. Per germline, CDR1 SEHNR and CDR2 FQNEAQ (reference sequence).